This is a list of T cell receptor beta chains from one sample in a study of blood T cell repertoires in COVID-19. Profiled with immunoSEQ multiplex PCR; TCRdb holds only in-frame clones, not every one. The sample has over 75,000 clones, 89% seen once. The sequencing sample was made of peripheral blood. The receptors derive from an elderly woman with active COVID-19. Both conserved end residues are part of each CDR3. A D gene is named only where the DNA matches it firmly. Size values are once, few and many counts, or a class for expanded clones, and some rows have none.

J gene: TRBJ2-1; V gene: TRBV7-8; clone size: NA; D gene: NA; CDR3 protein: CASSLDSNGYYNEQFF; CDR3 DNA: TGTGCCAGCAGCTTAGATTCTAACGGTTATTACAATGAGCAGTTCTTC
J gene: TRBJ2-1; V gene: TRBV19; clone size: once; D gene: TRBD1; CDR3 protein: CASKDRYLFEQFF; CDR3 DNA: TGTGCCAGTAAGGACAGGTACCTTTTTGAGCAGTTCTTC
J gene: TRBJ2-1; V gene: TRBV7-9; clone size: NA; D gene: TRBD2; CDR3 protein: CASSFGGDSYNEQFF; CDR3 DNA: TGTGCCAGCAGCTTCGGGGGGGATTCCTACAATGAGCAGTTCTTC
J gene: TRBJ2-7; V gene: TRBV3-1/TRBV3-2; clone size: NA; D gene: NA; CDR3 protein: CASSQGVWGQKHYEQYF; CDR3 DNA: TGTGCCAGCAGCCAAGGGGTCTGGGGCCAGAAACACTACGAGCAGTACTTC
J gene: TRBJ2-1; V gene: TRBV5-6; clone size: once; D gene: TRBD2; CDR3 protein: CASSVRLAGEPYNEQFF; CDR3 DNA: TGTGCCAGCAGCGTTCGACTAGCGGGAGAGCCATACAATGAGCAGTTCTTC
J gene: TRBJ1-4; V gene: TRBV21-1; clone size: NA; D gene: NA; CDR3 protein: CASSKRDGTNEKLFF; CDR3 DNA: TGTGCCAGCAGCAAGAGGGATGGGACTAATGAAAAACTGTTTTTT
J gene: TRBJ2-7; V gene: TRBV19; clone size: NA; D gene: TRBD1; CDR3 protein: CASSEAGGLYEQYF; CDR3 DNA: TGTGCCAGCAGTGAGGCAGGGGGCCTCTACGAGCAGTACTTC
J gene: TRBJ2-1; V gene: TRBV20-1; clone size: NA; D gene: NA; CDR3 protein: CSASAGWRAGGSYNEQFF; CDR3 DNA: TGCAGTGCTAGTGCCGGGTGGCGGGCCGGGGGCTCCTACAATGAGCAGTTCTTC
J gene: TRBJ1-6; V gene: TRBV7-8; clone size: NA; D gene: NA; CDR3 protein: CASSPGQHNSPLHF; CDR3 DNA: TGTGCCAGCAGCCCTGGACAGCATAATTCACCCCTCCACTTT
J gene: TRBJ2-7; V gene: TRBV18; clone size: NA; D gene: TRBD2; CDR3 protein: CASSAGGDYPYEQYF; CDR3 DNA: TGTGCCAGCTCAGCCGGGGGGGACTACCCCTACGAGCAGTACTTC
J gene: TRBJ2-7; V gene: TRBV5-4; clone size: NA; D gene: NA; CDR3 protein: CASSLAGQGYEQYF; CDR3 DNA: TGTGCCAGCAGCTTGGCAGGCCAGGGGTACGAGCAGTACTTC
J gene: TRBJ2-6; V gene: TRBV5-4; clone size: NA; D gene: NA; CDR3 protein: CASNIGGSGANVLTF; CDR3 DNA: TGTGCCAGCAACATAGGAGGGTCCGGGGCCAACGTCCTGACTTTC
J gene: TRBJ2-3; V gene: TRBV7-2; clone size: NA; D gene: NA; CDR3 protein: CASSPGTSTDTQYF; CDR3 DNA: TGTGCCAGCAGCCCGGGGACTTCCACAGATACGCAGTATTTT
J gene: TRBJ1-5; V gene: TRBV28; clone size: NA; D gene: NA; CDR3 protein: CASSSPGHLYSNQPQHF; CDR3 DNA: TGTGCCAGCAGTTCTCCTGGGCACCTTTATAGCAATCAGCCCCAGCATTTT
J gene: TRBJ2-5; V gene: TRBV10-2; clone size: NA; D gene: NA; CDR3 protein: CATDSDLEYGETQYF; CDR3 DNA: TGCGCCACAGACTCCGATTTGGAGTATGGGGAGACCCAGTACTTC
J gene: TRBJ2-3; V gene: TRBV6-5; clone size: NA; D gene: NA; CDR3 protein: CASRIVRTDTQYF; CDR3 DNA: TGTGCCAGCAGGATAGTTCGCACAGATACGCAGTATTTT
J gene: TRBJ2-7; V gene: TRBV28; clone size: NA; D gene: TRBD1; CDR3 protein: CASSFRVVPGQGNKEQYF; CDR3 DNA: TGTGCCAGCAGTTTTAGAGTAGTTCCCGGACAGGGGAATAAAGAGCAGTACTTC